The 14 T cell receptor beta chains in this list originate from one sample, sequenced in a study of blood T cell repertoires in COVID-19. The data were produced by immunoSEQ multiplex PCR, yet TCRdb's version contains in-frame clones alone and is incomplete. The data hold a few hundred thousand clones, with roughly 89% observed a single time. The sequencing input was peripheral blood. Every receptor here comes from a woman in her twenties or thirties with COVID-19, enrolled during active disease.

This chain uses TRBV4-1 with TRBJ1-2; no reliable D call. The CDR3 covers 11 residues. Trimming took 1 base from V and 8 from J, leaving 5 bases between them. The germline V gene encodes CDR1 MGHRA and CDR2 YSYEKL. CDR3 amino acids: CASSQVGGYTF. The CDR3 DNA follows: TGCGCCAGCAGCCAAGTTGGCGGCTACACCTTC.

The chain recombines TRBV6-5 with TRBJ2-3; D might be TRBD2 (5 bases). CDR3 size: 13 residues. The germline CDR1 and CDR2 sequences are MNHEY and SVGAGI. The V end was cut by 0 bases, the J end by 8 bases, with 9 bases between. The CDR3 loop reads CASSYSRLATQYF. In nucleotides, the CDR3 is TGTGCCAGCAGTTACTCGCGGCTAGCTACGCAGTATTTT.

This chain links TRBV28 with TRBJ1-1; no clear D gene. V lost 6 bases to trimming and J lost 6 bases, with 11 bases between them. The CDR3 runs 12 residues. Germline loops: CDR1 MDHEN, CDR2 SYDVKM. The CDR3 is CASRPPGSEAFF. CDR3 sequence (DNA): TGTGCCAGCAGGCCACCGGGATCTGAAGCTTTCTTT.

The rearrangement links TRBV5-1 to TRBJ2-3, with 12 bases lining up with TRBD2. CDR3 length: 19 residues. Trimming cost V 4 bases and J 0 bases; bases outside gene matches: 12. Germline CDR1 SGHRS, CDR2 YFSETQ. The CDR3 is CASSLFPTSGGSSTDTQYF. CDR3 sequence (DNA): TGCGCCAGCAGCCTGTTCCCCACTAGCGGGGGGTCTAGCACAGATACGCAGTATTTT.

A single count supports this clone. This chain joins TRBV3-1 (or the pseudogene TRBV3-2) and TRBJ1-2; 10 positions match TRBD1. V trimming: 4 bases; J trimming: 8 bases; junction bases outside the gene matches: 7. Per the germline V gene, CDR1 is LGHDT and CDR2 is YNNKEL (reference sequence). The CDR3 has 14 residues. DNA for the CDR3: TGTGCCAGCAGCCGACAGGGGGCAAGTGGCGGCTACACCTTC. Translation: CASSRQGASGGYTF.

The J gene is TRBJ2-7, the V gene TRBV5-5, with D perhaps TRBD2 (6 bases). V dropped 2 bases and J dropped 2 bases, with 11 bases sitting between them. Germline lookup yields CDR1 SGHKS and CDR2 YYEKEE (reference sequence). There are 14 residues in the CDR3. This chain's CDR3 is CASSLEGTAYEQYF. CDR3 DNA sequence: TGTGCCAGCAGCTTAGAGGGGACTGCCTACGAGCAGTACTTC.

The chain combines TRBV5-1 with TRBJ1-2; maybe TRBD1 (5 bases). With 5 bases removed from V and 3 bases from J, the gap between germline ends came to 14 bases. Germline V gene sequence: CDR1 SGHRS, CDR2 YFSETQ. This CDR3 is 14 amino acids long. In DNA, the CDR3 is TGCGCCAGCAGGATAACACCGGGGGACTATGGCTACACCTTC. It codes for CASRITPGDYGYTF.

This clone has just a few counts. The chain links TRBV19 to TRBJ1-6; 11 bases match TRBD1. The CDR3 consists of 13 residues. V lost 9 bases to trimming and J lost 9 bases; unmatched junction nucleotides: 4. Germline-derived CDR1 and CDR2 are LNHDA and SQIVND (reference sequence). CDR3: CASGDRGASPLHF. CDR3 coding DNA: TGTGCCAGCGGGGACAGGGGGGCTTCACCCCTCCACTTT.

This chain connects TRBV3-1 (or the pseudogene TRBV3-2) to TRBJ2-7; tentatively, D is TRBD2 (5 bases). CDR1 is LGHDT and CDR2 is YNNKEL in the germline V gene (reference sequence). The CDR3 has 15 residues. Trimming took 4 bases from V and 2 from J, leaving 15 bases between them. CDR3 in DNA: TGTGCCAGCAGCCGTGGAGGACTTCTGGCCTACGAGCAGTACTTC. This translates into CASSRGGLLAYEQYF.

This chain's CDR3 is CASSLRSGEAGELFF. CDR3 DNA: TGTGCCAGCAGTTTACGAAGCGGGGAGGCCGGGGAGCTGTTTTTT. The chain couples TRBV28 to TRBJ2-2; 7 bases line up with TRBD2. The V gene's germline CDR1 is MDHEN and CDR2 SYDVKM. The CDR3 contains 15 residues. The V and J ends lost 2 bases and 6 bases, in that order; junction bases with no gene match: 6.

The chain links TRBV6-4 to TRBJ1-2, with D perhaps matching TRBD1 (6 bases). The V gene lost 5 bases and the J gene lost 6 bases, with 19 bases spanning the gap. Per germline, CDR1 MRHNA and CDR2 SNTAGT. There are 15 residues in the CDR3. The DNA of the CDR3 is TGTGCCAGCAGTCTCTCGGGAGGGGGGCCGGATGGCTACACCTTC. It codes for CASSLSGGGPDGYTF.

The CDR3 loop is CASSLDGGGAYEQYF. The CDR3 bases are TGTGCCAGCAGCTTAGACGGCGGGGGGGCCTACGAGCAGTACTTC. This chain links TRBV7-2 with TRBJ2-7, with 9 bases that match TRBD2. This CDR3 has 15 amino acids. V lost 1 base to trimming and J lost 2 bases; unmatched junction nucleotides: 3. CDR1 is SGHTA and CDR2 is FQGNSA in the germline V gene.

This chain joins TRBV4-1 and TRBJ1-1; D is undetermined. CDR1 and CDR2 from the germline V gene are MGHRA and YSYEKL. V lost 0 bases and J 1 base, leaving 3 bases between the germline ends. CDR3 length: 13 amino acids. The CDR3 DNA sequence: TGCGCCAGCAGCCAAGAGCGGAACACTGAAGCTTTCTTT. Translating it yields CASSQERNTEAFF.

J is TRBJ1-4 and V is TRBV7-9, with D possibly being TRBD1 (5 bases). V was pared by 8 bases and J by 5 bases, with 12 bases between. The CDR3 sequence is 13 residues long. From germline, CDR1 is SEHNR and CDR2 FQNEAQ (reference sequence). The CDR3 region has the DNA TGTGCCAGCTCTGACAGAGGCAATGAAAAACTGTTTTTT. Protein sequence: CASSDRGNEKLFF.